The 20 T cell receptor beta chains listed next were all sequenced from one sample in a study of blood T cell repertoires in COVID-19. Libraries were prepared by immunoSEQ multiplex PCR; TCRdb keeps only in-frame clonotypes and omits some of them. The sample carries about 250,000 clones, 70% to 90% recorded once. What was sequenced was peripheral blood. The origin of the receptors is a man in his late teens or twenties with active or convalescent COVID-19.

The chain has TRBV7-8 and TRBJ2-3; TRBD2 might be the D (5 bases). Germline-derived CDR1 and CDR2 are SGHVS and FQNEAQ. The CDR3 has 15 residues. With 1 base removed from V and 1 base from J, the gap between germline ends came to 9 bases. CDR3 loop: CASSLDAGGTDTQYF. CDR3 coding DNA: TGTGCCAGCAGCTTAGATGCGGGCGGCACAGATACGCAGTATTTT.

The V call is TRBV9, the J call TRBJ2-2, with D unresolved. Trimming pared 3 bases from V and 0 bases from J, leaving 15 bases between. There are 17 residues in the CDR3. Germline V gene lookup returns CDR1 SGDLS and CDR2 YYNGEE. CDR3 nucleotide sequence: TGTGCCAGCAGCGCCGCACAGCCCCGCTCGAACACCGGGGAGCTGTTTTTT. Translation gives CASSAAQPRSNTGELFF.

A note on this clone: The junction departs from the called germline gene at one end, perhaps through a read error. The rearrangement links TRBV5-1 to TRBJ1-4; TRBD1 might be the D (5 bases). This CDR3 contains 13 residues. Germline V lookup: CDR1 SGHRS, CDR2 YFSETQ. As DNA, the CDR3 is TGCGCCAGCAGGTTGGGACTTAATGAAAAACTGTTTTTT. Translated: CASRLGLNEKLFF.

The chain recombines TRBV5-6 with TRBJ1-3, with D perhaps TRBD1 (5 bases). The CDR3 extends over 12 amino acids. The V gene lost 3 bases and the J gene lost 13 bases, with 14 bases spanning the gap. CDR1 and CDR2 (germline): SGHDT, YYEEEE. CDR3 nucleotide sequence: TGTGCCAGCAGCTCGACAGCCCCCTTGATATATTTT. Translating gives CASSSTAPLIYF. Full variable domain (missing parts from reference TRBV5-6 and TRBJ1-3): DAGVTQSPTHLIKTRGQQVTLRCSPKSGHDTVSWYQQALGQGPQFIFQYYEEEERQRGNFPDRFSGHQFPNYSSELNVNALLLGDSALYLCASSSTAPLIYFGEGSWLTVV.

The J gene is TRBJ2-7, the V gene TRBV12-3 or TRBV12-4, with D perhaps TRBD1 (5 bases). CDR3 length: 13 residues. Trimming left V 7 bases short and J 1 base short, with 11 bases between. The CDR3 reads CASTPTASYEQYF. DNA for the CDR3: TGTGCCAGCACCCCGACAGCTTCCTACGAGCAGTACTTC.

V is TRBV7-3 and J is TRBJ2-1; TRBD1 agrees at 9 bases. The CDR3 contains 13 residues. Trimming at V came to 4 bases and at J to 9 bases, leaving 4 bases not matched to a gene. Germline values: CDR1 SGHTA, CDR2 FQGTGA. CDR3 protein: CASSWDRVREQFF. DNA of the CDR3: TGTGCCAGCAGCTGGGACAGGGTACGTGAGCAGTTCTTC.

V is TRBV11-2 and J is TRBJ1-4; TRBD1 aligns across 9 bases. Trimming took 5 bases from V and 7 from J; bases not matched to a gene: 5. The germline V gene has CDR1 SGHAT and CDR2 FQNNGV. This CDR3 has 14 amino acids. The chain's CDR3 is CASSVGQGFEKLFF. The CDR3 region has the DNA TGTGCCAGCAGCGTGGGACAGGGTTTTGAAAAACTGTTTTTT.

The chain couples TRBV25-1 to TRBJ1-6; D unclear. The CDR3 is made up of 12 amino acids. Trimming took off 8 bases at V and 7 bases at J, with 9 bases between the two ends. The germline CDR1 and CDR2 sequences are MGHDK and SYGVNS. The CDR3, as DNA: TGTGCCAGCGCGGGAACAAATTCACCCCTCCACTTT. Translation gives CASAGTNSPLHF.

The chain links TRBV7-8 to TRBJ2-2; TRBD2 aligns across 10 bases. With V trimmed by 5 bases and J by 11 bases, 11 bases remained unmatched. The CDR3 has 15 residues. Germline V CDR1 and CDR2: SGHVS, FQNEAQ. The CDR3 here is CASSRILAGEGELFF. CDR3 DNA: TGTGCCAGCAGCCGAATTCTAGCGGGAGAAGGAGAGCTGTTTTTT.

The chain links TRBV19 to TRBJ1-1, with 7 bases identical to TRBD1. After removal of 3 bases from V and 3 bases from J, the junction contained 4 bases not matched to a gene. CDR1 and CDR2 (germline): LNHDA, SQIVND (reference sequence). The CDR3 is 14 amino acids. In nucleotides, the CDR3 is TGTGCCAGTAGTATGGGACAGCTTTACACTGAAGCTTTCTTT. As protein: CASSMGQLYTEAFF.

In its sample, this clone was seen once. J is TRBJ2-2 and V is TRBV19; D is ambiguous. The V end lost 6 bases, the J end lost 6 bases, and 20 bases lay between the germline ends. Germline V gives CDR1 LNHDA, CDR2 SQIVND (reference sequence). This CDR3 is 16 amino acids long. Written as DNA, the CDR3 is TGTGCCAGTAGCCGAACCCCGGGTCCAGTCTCCGGGGAGCTGTTTTTT. It translates to CASSRTPGPVSGELFF. The variable domain in full, with the rest retrieved from reference TRBV19 and TRBJ2-2, is DGGITQSPKYLFRKEGQNVTLSCEQNLNHDAMYWYRQDPGQGLRLIYYSQIVNDFQKGDIAEGYSVSREKKESFPLTVTSAQKNPTAFYLCASSRTPGPVSGELFFGEGSRLTVL.

The rearrangement links TRBV12-3 or TRBV12-4 to TRBJ1-2, with TRBD1 identical over 11 bases. CDR3 length equals 13 residues. V shed 8 bases and J 7 bases; nucleotides not matched to a gene: 6. CDR3 nucleotides: TGTGCCAGCCTCGGACAGGGGGCGACTGGCTACACCTTC. Residues: CASLGQGATGYTF.

This chain links TRBV11-2 with TRBJ1-2; D perhaps matches TRBD1 (6 bases). V lost 5 bases and J 8 bases, leaving 15 bases between the germline ends. Per the germline V gene, CDR1 is SGHAT and CDR2 is FQNNGV. The CDR3 covers 13 residues. The DNA of the CDR3 is TGTGCCAGCAGCCAACAGGGAATCCGCGGCTACACCTTC. Protein: CASSQQGIRGYTF.

CDR3 DNA sequence: TGTGCCAGCAGCTTGGGTCCCACAGCAAGGGCTTTCTTT. As protein: CASSLGPTARAFF. This chain connects TRBV5-6 to TRBJ1-1; D gene uncertain. CDR1 is SGHDT, CDR2 YYEEEE, per germline. V lost 0 bases and J 11 bases, leaving 14 bases between the germline ends. The CDR3 spans 13 residues.

This clone showed up just once. V gene TRBV2 combines with J gene TRBJ2-6; D perhaps matches TRBD1 (6 bases). The V gene lost 5 bases and the J gene lost 1 base, with 15 bases spanning the gap. Germline values: CDR1 SNHLY, CDR2 FYNNEI. The CDR3 has 17 amino acids. The CDR3 sequence: CASSNRAYGSGANVLTF. DNA for the CDR3: TGTGCCAGCAGTAACAGGGCCTACGGGTCTGGGGCCAACGTCCTGACTTTC.

The genes are TRBV5-1 and TRBJ2-7; TRBD2 matches at 9 bases. Germline V gene sequence: CDR1 SGHRS, CDR2 YFSETQ. The CDR3 has 20 amino acids. The J segment lost 0 bases and the V segment lost 4 bases, leaving 20 bases of the junction unmatched. CDR3 region: CASSGGTLAGSSQTSYEQYF. CDR3 nucleotide sequence: TGCGCCAGCAGCGGGGGGACTCTAGCGGGGTCTTCCCAGACCTCCTACGAGCAGTACTTC.

This chain joins TRBV7-8 and TRBJ2-7; TRBD1 matches 8 bases. CDR1 SGHVS and CDR2 FQNEAQ come from the germline V gene. V gave up 4 bases and J gave up 2 bases; unmatched junction bases: 4. This CDR3 region has 14 residues. DNA for the CDR3: TGTGCCAGCAGCTGGGGGACAGGACCCTACGAGCAGTACTTC. This translates into CASSWGTGPYEQYF.

The rearrangement joins TRBV2 to TRBJ2-7; TRBD2 matches at 7 bases. Germline CDR1 SNHLY, CDR2 FYNNEI. The CDR3 is made up of 15 amino acids. J lost 0 bases, V lost 1 base, and 3 bases had no gene match. Here the CDR3 reads CASSEGRGSSYEQYF. In nucleotides, the CDR3 is TGTGCCAGCAGTGAAGGGCGGGGGAGCTCCTACGAGCAGTACTTC.

This chain uses TRBV4-3 with TRBJ2-7; the D is unclear. The CDR3 length is 15 residues. V shed 0 bases and J shed 3 bases, with 12 bases lying between them. Germline-derived CDR1 and CDR2 are LGHNA and YSLEER. The CDR3 DNA follows: TGCGCCAGCAGCCAAGAAAACAGTGTCGACTACGAGCAGTACTTC. Encoded protein: CASSQENSVDYEQYF.

The chain couples TRBV14 to TRBJ2-3, with 7 bases identical to TRBD2. The CDR3 is 14 amino acids. Germline CDR1 SGHDN, CDR2 FVKESK. After removal of 3 bases from V and 6 bases from J, the junction contained 6 bases not matched to a gene. The CDR3 loop reads CASSQERGRDTQYF. The CDR3 region has the DNA TGTGCCAGCAGCCAGGAGCGGGGAAGGGATACGCAGTATTTT.